The 5 T cell receptor beta chains below come from one sample, sequenced in a study of beta chain features in type 1 diabetes. Every bit of the isolated RNA underwent reverse transcription, so sequencing read expressed TCRB transcripts. Repertoires were generated with immunoSEQ multiplex PCR, while TCRdb's copy carries only in-frame clones and drops some. Among hundreds of thousands of clones listed, under 15% were seen once. General study findings and limits: Moderate but significant shortening of TCRB CDR3s was recorded in all four CD4+ subsets from Type 1 diabetes patients.

No antigens are known for them. Sequencing was performed on naive CD4+ T cells from blood. The receptors shown here come from a man aged 18 to 30 with type 1 diabetes.

This clone was seen only a few times. The chain uses TRBV7-2 and TRBJ1-6; D not resolved. The CDR3 has 13 residues. V lost 6 bases and J 8 bases, leaving 11 bases between the germline ends. The V gene's germline CDR1 is SGHTA and CDR2 FQGNSA. The CDR3 reads CASRLSGDSPLHF. CDR3 nucleotide sequence: TGTGCCAGCAGGCTTAGTGGGGATTCACCCCTCCACTTT.

Comments on this clone: Other DNA variants within this sample encode the same CDR3. The rearrangement joins TRBV30 to TRBJ2-5; D is undetermined. The CDR3 has 12 amino acids. The germline CDR1 and CDR2 sequences are GTSNPN and SVGIG (reference sequence). V shed 0 bases and J shed 2 bases, with 4 bases lying between them. Here the CDR3 DNA reads TGTGCCTGGAGTGTGATTCAAGAGACCCAGTACTTC. This encodes CAWSVIQETQYF.

This clone appeared a few times. The chain uses TRBV7-2 and TRBJ2-5, with TRBD2 matching 7 bases. CDR1 is SGHTA, CDR2 FQGNSA, per germline. This CDR3 region has 18 residues. V lost 1 base to trimming and J lost 5 bases; unmatched junction nucleotides: 16. The CDR3 DNA reads as TGTGCCAGCAGCTTAGGGTACGGGAGGTCGGGACTCCAGGAGACCCAGTACTTC. Its translation: CASSLGYGRSGLQETQYF.

In this sample, this clone turned up a few times. At the DNA level, this CDR3 is encoded by other sequences in the same sample as well. The V call is TRBV7-9, the J call TRBJ1-1; unclear D gene. Looked up from germline, CDR1 is SEHNR and CDR2 is FQNEAQ (reference sequence). V was clipped by 1 base and J by 7 bases, with 4 bases between them. This CDR3 is 11 amino acids long. The CDR3 spells CASSLVGEAFF. The CDR3 DNA reads TGTGCCAGCAGCTTAGTAGGTGAAGCTTTCTTT.

The chain employs TRBV30 and TRBJ1-2; D call uncertain. Germline loops: CDR1 GTSNPN, CDR2 SVGIG (reference sequence). The CDR3 runs to 12 residues. The V and J ends lost 4 bases and 2 bases respectively, with 8 bases between them. CDR3 sequence reads: CAWMRRNYGYTF. Here the CDR3 DNA reads TGTGCCTGGATGCGCAGAAACTATGGCTACACCTTC.